Shown below are 9 T cell receptor beta chains from a single sample sequenced in a study of CD8+ T cells in alopecia areata. Following RNA extraction, reverse transcription yielded cDNA that acted as the sequencing template. Generated by immunoSEQ multiplex PCR, the TCRdb table keeps only in-frame clones and is missing some. Seen here are 180,000 or so clones, approximately 50% observed once, and the top ten hold 9.5% to 13%. Treatment defined: oral pan-JAK inhibitor, 5-10 mg twice daily. The sample here was CD8+ T cells sorted from blood, taken at approximately week 51, from a patient treated with tofacitinib. The source is a human donor with alopecia areata.

This clone appeared once. In nucleotides, the CDR3 is TGTGCCAGCAGCTTTTGGGGGGCCCACAATGAGCAGTTCTTC. Amino acids: CASSFWGAHNEQFF. V gene TRBV5-6 combines with J gene TRBJ2-1, with D perhaps assigned TRBD1 or TRBD2 (6 bases each). Germline lookup yields CDR1 SGHDT and CDR2 YYEEEE. There are 14 residues in the CDR3. The V end lost 2 bases, the J end lost 5 bases, and 11 bases lay between the germline ends. Full variable domain (missing parts from reference TRBV5-6 and TRBJ2-1): DAGVTQSPTHLIKTRGQQVTLRCSPKSGHDTVSWYQQALGQGPQFIFQYYEEEERQRGNFPDRFSGHQFPNYSSELNVNALLLGDSALYLCASSFWGAHNEQFFGPGTRLTVL.

The rearrangement uses TRBV5-1 and TRBJ2-7, with TRBD1 identical over 8 bases. CDR1 is SGHRS and CDR2 is YFSETQ in the germline V gene. V gave up 4 bases and J gave up 0 bases; unmatched junction bases: 6. The CDR3 is 15 amino acids. The DNA for the CDR3 is TGCGCCAGCAGCCCACGGACAGGGACCTCCTACGAGCAGTACTTC. Protein: CASSPRTGTSYEQYF.

This rearrangement joins TRBV5-1 to TRBJ2-3; 12 bases fit TRBD2. V dropped 6 bases and J dropped 0; count of bases not matched to a gene: 5. This CDR3 is built from 16 residues. CDR1 is SGHRS, CDR2 YFSETQ, per germline. In DNA, the CDR3 is TGCGCCAGCATCCTGACTAGCGGGGGTAGCACAGATACGCAGTATTTT. It specifies CASILTSGGSTDTQYF.

In its sample, this clone was seen many times. The chain couples TRBV6-4 to TRBJ1-2; tentatively, D is TRBD1 (5 bases). This CDR3 has 12 residues. Deletions cut 4 bases from V and 2 bases from J, with 5 bases between. Germline V gives CDR1 MRHNA, CDR2 SNTAGT. The CDR3 reads CASSGTNYGYTF. The CDR3 DNA reads TGTGCCAGCAGTGGGACAAACTATGGCTACACCTTC.

The CDR3 nucleotides are TGTGCCAGCAGCGAGGGGACAAATCAGCCCCAGCATTTT. Amino acid sequence: CASSEGTNQPQHF. This chain links TRBV11-2 with TRBJ1-5, with D perhaps matching TRBD1 (6 bases). CDR3 length equals 13 residues. Germline V gives CDR1 SGHAT, CDR2 FQNNGV. Deletions cut 5 bases from V and 4 bases from J, with 9 bases between. Variable domain in full (rest from reference TRBV11-2 and TRBJ1-5): EAGVAQSPRYKIIEKRQSVAFWCNPISGHATLYWYQQILGQGPKLLIQFQNNGVVDDSQLPKDRFSAERLKGVDSTLKIQPAKLEDSAVYLCASSEGTNQPQHFGDGTRLSIL.

The chain recombines TRBV13 with TRBJ1-1; tentatively, D is TRBD1 (5 bases). This CDR3 comprises 12 residues. V gave up 5 bases and J gave up 6 bases, with 10 bases separating them. Germline V gene sequence: CDR1 PRHDT, CDR2 FYEKMQ (reference sequence). CDR3 residues: CASSIAGAEAFF. The CDR3 coding sequence is TGTGCCAGCAGCATAGCGGGGGCTGAAGCTTTCTTT.

This chain links TRBV4-2 with TRBJ1-1; TRBD1 agrees at 7 bases. This CDR3 is 16 amino acids long. After removal of 6 bases from V and 0 bases from J, the junction contained 10 bases not matched to a gene. The germline V gene encodes CDR1 LGHNA and CDR2 YNFKEQ. CDR3 bases: TGTGCCAGCAGTTACTGGACAGGAAGATTGAACACTGAAGCTTTCTTT. It codes for CASSYWTGRLNTEAFF.

This rearrangement joins TRBV18 to TRBJ2-1; TRBD2 aligns across 7 bases. Germline V gene sequence: CDR1 KGHSH, CDR2 LQKENI. The CDR3 has 19 residues. V was pared by 0 bases and J by 4 bases, with 15 bases of the junction left unmatched. The CDR3 DNA is TGTGCCAGCTCACCACCGCGGTGGCGGGGGACCCAAAATTACAATGAGCAGTTCTTC. This translates into CASSPPRWRGTQNYNEQFF.

V and J are TRBV5-6 and TRBJ2-7, with D uncertain. The CDR3 is 11 residues long. Germline assignment: CDR1 SGHDT and CDR2 YYEEEE. Trimming took off 7 bases at V and 1 base at J, with 6 bases between the two ends. CDR3 sequence: CASHGSYEQYF. The CDR3 nucleotides are TGTGCCAGCCATGGATCCTACGAGCAGTACTTC.